This record concerns one TCR beta chain sequence. Antigen specificity is unknown. This entry is derived from a study of cytomegalovirus exposure and HLA in healthy donors. The study's findings and limits: A prior analysis recorded that most TCR beta V segments were productive about 90% or about 30% of the time. In a later analysis, at a false discovery rate of 0.05, roughly 18,000 TCR beta sequences were associated with HLA alleles.

A multiplex PCR was run with 60 Vbeta primers and 13 Jbeta primers. Libraries were prepared by immunoSEQ multiplex PCR; TCRdb keeps only in-frame clonotypes and omits some of them. Of approximately 140,000 clones listed, roughly three quarters are singletons. Trimming cost V 5 bases and J 7 bases, with 12 bases left between them. The V gene's germline CDR1 is GTSNPN and CDR2 SVGIG (reference sequence). The CDR3 runs 11 residues. This clonotype was obtained from a female donor in good health and CMV-seronegative. The V and J genes are TRBV30 and TRBJ2-7; maybe TRBD1 (6 bases). Sequenced material: PBMCs. CDR3 region: CAWALGQEQYF. CDR3 coding DNA: TGTGCCTGGGCCTTAGGACAGGAGCAGTACTTC.